This T cell receptor beta chain is from a study of blood T cell repertoires in COVID-19. Clones were sequenced by immunoSEQ multiplex PCR, and TCRdb holds only the in-frame ones, with some missing. The sample holds nearly 80,000 clones, roughly 89% seen once. The sample was peripheral blood. The origin of this receptor is a man in his fifties with acute or convalescent COVID-19.

The CDR3 region is CASSLPSGEGNEQFF. The CDR3 nucleotides are TGTGCCAGCAGCTTACCAAGTGGGGAGGGGAATGAGCAGTTCTTC. The chain is built from TRBV11-2 and TRBJ2-1; 7 bases are a match to TRBD2. The germline CDR1 and CDR2 sequences are SGHAT and FQNNGV. The CDR3 runs to 15 residues. V dropped 2 bases and J dropped 7; count of bases not matched to a gene: 8.